This T cell receptor (beta chain) was identified during a study of CD8+ T cells in alopecia areata. General study points: Possibly as an HLA-related effect, TCR sharing across patients appeared less clear than in mice. One nonresponder makes the tie between baseline CD8+ expansion and response uncertain. Among the top 100, expanded CD8+ clones were significantly decreased by tofacitinib, as was scalp clonality. Sequencing of scalp samples also includes resident alphabeta T cells from normal skin.

RNA was isolated and reverse transcribed to cDNA, the sequencing template. TCRdb's copy holds only in-frame clones and misses some; the assay was immunoSEQ multiplex PCR. The sample lists some 220,000 clones; under 75% were seen once. J was trimmed by 3 bases and V by 1 base; bases with no gene match: 5. This CDR3 is built from 15 residues. Looked up from germline, CDR1 is SGHRS and CDR2 is YFSETQ. Regarding treatment: oral pan-JAK inhibitor, 5-10 mg twice daily. This clone was counted a few times. What it binds is unknown. Additional DNA sequences in this sample encode the identical CDR3. This clonotype was sampled from a human donor with alopecia areata. The genes are TRBV5-1 and TRBJ2-3; 7 bases line up with TRBD1. The sample here was CD4+ T cells sorted from blood, taken at week 4, from a patient treated with tofacitinib. The CDR3 DNA reads as TGCGCCAGCAGCTTGAGGGGGCTTGGAACAGATACGCAGTATTTT. Residues: CASSLRGLGTDTQYF.